These T cell receptor beta chains were read from a single sample in a study of blood T cells in healthy people across ages. TCRdb reprocessed the 5' RACE reads via MiXCR and lists one record per CDR3 protein. The repertoire holds approximately 690,000 distinct CDR3 sequences, 58% seen once, with roughly 34% in the top ten. The sample was blood. These receptors all come from a man between 60 and 75 years old in good health. CDR3s include the opening cysteine and the closing phenylalanine or tryptophan. The D gene is left open where the match is weak. Some rows mark clone size as missing; the rest say once, few, many or name a class of expanded clone.

TRBD1,.,TRBV18,TRBJ2-7,CASSPWDRGKNEQYF,TGTGCCAGCTCACCGTGGGACAGGGGGAAGAACGAGCAGTACTTC
TRBD1,.,TRBV11-2,TRBJ2-7,CASRRYGTGGNEQYF,TGTGCCAGCAGGAGATACGGGACAGGGGGTAATGAGCAGTACTTC
.,.,TRBV12-3/TRBV12-4,TRBJ2-5,CASTRWDHTSQTQYF,TGTGCCAGCACCCGATGGGACCATACTTCTCAGACCCAGTACTTC
.,.,TRBV7-2,TRBJ2-5,CASSEEISGSAETQYF,TGTGCCAGCAGCGAAGAGATTAGCGGAAGCGCAGAGACCCAGTACTTC
.,few,TRBV12-3/TRBV12-4,TRBJ2-5,CASGVQSSQETQYF,TGTGCCAGCGGCGTACAGAGTAGCCAAGAGACCCAGTACTTC
TRBD2,.,TRBV11-2,TRBJ2-5,CASSLDRGDLGETQYF,TGTGCCAGCAGCTTAGACCGGGGGGACCTCGGGGAGACCCAGTACTTC
.,few,TRBV7-2,TRBJ1-2,CASSPSTGFNGYTF,TGTGCCAGCAGCCCATCGACAGGCTTTAATGGCTACACCTTC
.,few,TRBV4-1,TRBJ1-2,CASSQGGTGGYTF,TGCGCCAGCAGCCAAGGCGGGACGGGCGGCTACACCTTC
.,.,TRBV2,TRBJ2-1,CASRLARNEQFF,TGTGCCAGCAGGCTAGCGCGCAATGAGCAGTTCTTC
.,.,TRBV12-3/TRBV12-4,TRBJ2-7,CASSFGRGYEQYF,TGTGCCAGCAGTTTTGGGCGGGGATACGAGCAGTACTTC
.,.,TRBV12-3/TRBV12-4,TRBJ1-2,CAGSSASGGLFLNYGYTF,TGTGCCGGCAGTTCTGCGTCCGGGGGACTGTTCCTTAACTATGGCTACACCTTC
TRBD1,once,TRBV3-1,TRBJ1-4,CASSQGTGRNEKLFF,TGTGCCAGCAGCCAAGGGACAGGCCGGAATGAAAAACTGTTTTTT
TRBD1,.,TRBV28,TRBJ2-7,CASSTGRGSYEQYF,TGTGCCAGCAGTACGGGCAGGGGGTCCTACGAGCAGTACTTC
TRBD2,few,TRBV6-6,TRBJ2-5,CASSYGDGASGVETQYF,TGTGCCAGCAGTTACGGGGATGGGGCTAGCGGGGTGGAGACCCAGTACTTC
TRBD1,few,TRBV4-2,TRBJ2-1,CASSHPSGQGGNEQFF,TGTGCCAGCAGCCACCCCTCGGGACAGGGGGGTAATGAGCAGTTCTTC
.,.,TRBV3-1,TRBJ2-3,CASSTHRSLGGQYF,TGTGCCAGCAGCACACATCGGAGCCTCGGGGGGCAGTATTTT
TRBD1,.,TRBV3-1,TRBJ2-5,CASSPMDRGQETQYF,TGTGCCAGCAGCCCGATGGACAGGGGCCAAGAGACCCAGTACTTC
.,.,TRBV25-1,TRBJ1-2,CASEDGGYGYTF,TGTGCCAGCGAAGATGGAGGCTATGGCTACACCTTC
.,.,TRBV12-3/TRBV12-4,TRBJ1-1,CASSYSHTEAFF,TGTGCCAGCAGTTACAGCCACACTGAAGCTTTCTTT
TRBD2,.,TRBV4-1,TRBJ2-7,CASSQEVGLAGKTYNEQYF,TGCGCCAGCAGCCAAGAGGTGGGACTAGCGGGGAAGACCTACAATGAGCAGTACTTC
.,.,TRBV24-1,TRBJ2-3,CATSDLTFGGTDTQYF,.
.,once,TRBV5-6,TRBJ2-1,CASSVHPGGRDYNEQFF,TGTGCCAGCAGCGTCCACCCCGGGGGCAGAGACTACAATGAGCAGTTCTTC
.,once,TRBV7-9,TRBJ2-1,CASSPPRHHNEQFF,TGTGCCAGCAGCCCGCCCCGCCATCACAATGAGCAGTTCTTC
.,.,TRBV2,TRBJ2-1,CASSEGAGQTNEQFF,TGTGCCAGCAGTGAAGGGGCGGGGCAGACCAATGAGCAGTTCTTC
.,.,TRBV12-3/TRBV12-4,TRBJ1-1,CASSPSQQGRNTEAFF,TGTGCCAGCAGTCCCTCTCAGCAGGGTAGAAACACTGAAGCTTTCTTT
TRBD2,.,TRBV20-1,TRBJ2-5,CSARPLTSGGETQYF,TGCAGTGCTAGACCCCTGACTAGCGGGGGAGAGACCCAGTACTTC